The clone carrying this T cell receptor delta chain turned up a few times. This entry comes from a study of gamma-delta T cells after stem cell transplantation. TCRdb repeated clone calling on the RT-PCR reads with CATT. The sample yields some 12,000 delta-chain clones, less than 50% seen once. The trim removed 0 bases at V and 0 bases at J, leaving 21 bases unmatched. Germline loops: CDR1 TVYSNPD, CDR2 GDNSRS (reference sequence). CDR3 length: 20 amino acids. This clonotype was obtained from a human donor. It is not recorded whose cells these are; they may come from a transplant donor. Source material: gamma-delta T cells. V gene TRDV3 combines with J gene TRDJ1; 8 positions match TRDD3. CDR3 protein: CAFSGSDVLGARQYTDKLIF. CDR3 DNA: TGTGCCTTTAGCGGTTCGGATGTACTGGGGGCTCGCCAGTACACCGATAAACTCATCTTT.